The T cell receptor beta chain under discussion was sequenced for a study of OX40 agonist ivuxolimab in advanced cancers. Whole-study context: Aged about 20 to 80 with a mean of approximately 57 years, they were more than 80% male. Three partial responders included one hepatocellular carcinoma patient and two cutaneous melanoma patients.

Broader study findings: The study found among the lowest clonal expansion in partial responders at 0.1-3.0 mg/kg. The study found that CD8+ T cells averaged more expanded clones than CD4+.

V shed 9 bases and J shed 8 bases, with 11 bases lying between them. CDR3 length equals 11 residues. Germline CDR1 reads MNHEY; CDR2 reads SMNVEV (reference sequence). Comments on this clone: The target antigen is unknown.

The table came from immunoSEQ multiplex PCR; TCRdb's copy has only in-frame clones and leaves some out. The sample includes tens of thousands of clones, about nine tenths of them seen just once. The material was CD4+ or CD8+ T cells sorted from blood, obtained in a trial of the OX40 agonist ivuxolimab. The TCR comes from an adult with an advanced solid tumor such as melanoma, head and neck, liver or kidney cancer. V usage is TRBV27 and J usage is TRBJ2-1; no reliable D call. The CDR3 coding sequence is TGTGCCAGTACCCTGGGGTATGAGCAGTTCTTC. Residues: CASTLGYEQFF.